Listed below are T cell receptor beta chains from one sample, sequenced in a study of beta chain features in type 1 diabetes. Some clones are missing from TCRdb's copy, which holds only in-frame ones; the method was immunoSEQ multiplex PCR. The table records more than 300,000 clones, 10% to 15% of them present only once. Input material: naive CD4+ T cells from blood. These receptors were taken from a woman aged 18-30 years with type 1 diabetes. Both conserved end residues are part of each CDR3. The D gene is left open where the match is weak. Only some rows state a clone size, as once, few, many or a class for expanded clones.

>.|few|TRBV7-3|TRBJ2-2
CASSSGRASTGELFF
TGTGCCAGCAGCTCCGGGCGGGCTAGCACCGGGGAGCTGTTTTTT
>TRBD1|few|TRBV4-3|TRBJ1-2
CASSRGTGGGYGYTF
TGCGCCAGCAGCCGCGGGACAGGGGGGGGTTATGGCTACACCTTC
>.|few|TRBV5-1|TRBJ1-1
CASSLGYGQAFF
TGCGCCAGCAGCTTGGGGTATGGCCAAGCTTTCTTT
>TRBD1|.|TRBV25-1|TRBJ2-1
CASSDGQGLSNEQFF
TGTGCCAGCAGTGACGGACAGGGCCTAAGCAATGAGCAGTTCTTC
>.|.|TRBV7-2|TRBJ2-3
CASSLDLAAGRTDTQYF
TGTGCCAGCAGCTTAGATTTGGCAGCGGGCCGCACAGATACGCAGTATTTT
>TRBD1|few|TRBV30|TRBJ2-3
CASGTGGVGTDTQYF
TGTGCCTCCGGGACAGGGGGGGTGGGCACAGATACGCAGTATTTT
>.|.|TRBV9|TRBJ1-1
CASSVETNTEAFF
TGTGCCAGCAGCGTTGAGACTAACACTGAAGCTTTCTTT
>.|.|TRBV28|TRBJ1-2
CASSLDRLGYTF
TGTGCCAGCAGCCTAGACAGGCTTGGCTACACCTTC
>.|few|TRBV25-1|TRBJ1-2
CASSEIGVGGYTF
TGTGCCAGCAGTGAAATCGGGGTCGGGGGCTACACCTTC
>TRBD2|.|TRBV5-4|TRBJ2-1
CASSQLTSGNQFF
TGCGCCAGCAGCCAATTGACTAGCGGTAATCAGTTCTTC
>.|few|TRBV4-3|TRBJ2-3
CASSQVGGPTYTQYF
TGCGCCAGCAGCCAGGTCGGGGGGCCCACATATACGCAGTATTTT
>.|.|TRBV30|TRBJ1-4
CASSVRRNEKLFF
TGTGCCTCCTCTGTAAGGAGGAATGAAAAACTGTTTTTT
>TRBD1|.|TRBV28|TRBJ2-5
CASSTGGEETQYF
TGTGCCAGCAGCACAGGGGGCGAAGAGACCCAGTACTTC
>.|.|TRBV11-2|TRBJ1-1
CASSLDLETEAFF
TGTGCCAGCAGCTTAGATCTAGAAACTGAAGCTTTCTTT
>TRBD2|few|TRBV29-1|TRBJ2-7
CSVKLANLPYEQYF
TGCAGCGTCAAACTAGCGAATTTACCCTACGAGCAGTACTTC
>.|.|TRBV2|TRBJ2-3
CASPENTQYF
TGTGCCAGTCCAGAAAATACGCAGTATTTT
>.|few|TRBV11-1|TRBJ2-7
CASSTRRGSYEQYF
TGTGCCAGCAGCACCAGAAGGGGATCCTACGAGCAGTACTTC
>.|.|TRBV6-6|TRBJ2-7
CASSYSSLSYEQYF
TGTGCCAGCAGTTACTCGTCACTTTCCTACGAGCAGTACTTC
>.|few|TRBV6-6|TRBJ1-2
CASRTEWGGYTF
TGTGCCAGCAGAACCGAATGGGGCGGCTACACCTTC
>TRBD1|few|TRBV5-1|TRBJ1-1
CASSLNTGGPEAFF
TGCGCCAGCAGCTTAAATACAGGGGGACCTGAAGCTTTCTTT
>TRBD1|.|TRBV5-4|TRBJ2-7
CASSTGQTYEQYF
TGTGCCAGCAGCACGGGACAGACCTACGAGCAGTACTTC
>.|few|TRBV11-3|TRBJ2-3
CASSVRSTDTQYF
TGTGCCAGCAGCGTTCGTAGCACAGATACGCAGTATTTT
>.|few|TRBV7-2|TRBJ2-1
CASSIMREQFF
TGTGCCAGCAGCATAATGCGAGAGCAGTTCTTC
>.|.|TRBV18|TRBJ2-5
CASSPSETQYF
TGTGCCAGCTCACCGTCGGAGACCCAGTACTTC
>TRBD1|.|TRBV7-8|TRBJ1-6
CASSLAPGQGGSPLHF
TGTGCCAGCAGCTTGGCCCCGGGACAGGGAGGGTCACCCCTCCACTTT
>.|few|TRBV2|TRBJ2-5
CASSPIETQYF
TGTGCCAGCAGCCCAATAGAGACCCAGTACTTC
>TRBD1|few|TRBV6-6|TRBJ2-5
CASSYSTGEETQYF
TGTGCCAGCAGTTACTCGACAGGGGAAGAGACCCAGTACTTC
>.|.|TRBV15|TRBJ1-3
CATRSRTPGNTIYF
TGTGCCACCCGGTCCCGGACGCCGGGGAACACCATATATTTT
>.|few|TRBV9|TRBJ2-2
CASSPSRGTVGTGELFF
TGTGCCAGCAGCCCTAGTCGGGGGACAGTCGGCACCGGGGAGCTGTTTTTT
>TRBD2|few|TRBV9|TRBJ2-1
CASSVRSGGAGYNEQFF
TGTGCCAGCAGCGTAAGGAGCGGGGGGGCGGGTTACAATGAGCAGTTCTTC
>TRBD1|few|TRBV7-2|TRBJ2-5
CASSPRQGGKETQYF
TGTGCCAGCAGCCCCCGACAGGGGGGGAAAGAGACCCAGTACTTC
>TRBD1|few|TRBV9|TRBJ1-1
CASSLWTGGNTEAFF
TGTGCCAGCAGCCTCTGGACAGGGGGGAACACTGAAGCTTTCTTT
>.|.|TRBV18|TRBJ2-7
CASSPGGSEQYF
TGTGCCAGCTCACCAGGAGGCTCCGAGCAGTACTTC
>TRBD1|few|TRBV5-5|TRBJ2-6
CASTKTGTDSGANVLTF
TGTGCCAGCACCAAGACAGGGACAGACTCTGGGGCCAACGTCCTGACTTTC
>.|few|TRBV30|TRBJ2-5
CAWSVLQGRETQYF
TGTGCCTGGAGTGTACTGCAGGGAAGAGAGACCCAGTACTTC
>.|.|TRBV5-4|TRBJ2-3
CASSLRHYNTDTQYF
TGTGCCAGCAGCTTGCGACATTATAACACAGATACGCAGTATTTT
>TRBD1|.|TRBV5-4|TRBJ2-4
CASSWTGKNIQYF
TGTGCCAGCAGCTGGACAGGGAAAAACATTCAGTACTTC
>.|few|TRBV27|TRBJ2-2
CASSYSTGELFF
TGTGCCAGCAGTTATAGCACCGGGGAGCTGTTTTTT
>.|.|TRBV6-5|TRBJ1-5
CASSTGPPLQHF
TGTGCCAGCAGCACAGGACCCCCTCTCCAGCATTTT
>.|few|TRBV27|TRBJ1-6
CASSLQAYESPLHF
TGTGCCAGCAGTTTACAAGCTTACGAGTCACCCCTCCACTTT